This is a list of T cell receptor beta chains from one sample in a study of T cells in Graves' hyperthyroidism and ophthalmopathy. TCRdb analysed the multiplex PCR reads with MiXCR anew, one entry per CDR3 protein. Of around 350,000 distinct CDR3 sequences in the sample, 12% to 15% were seen once. The sequencing input was blood. These receptors were obtained from a woman aged 55-70 years with Graves' ophthalmopathy. Both conserved end residues are part of each CDR3. The D gene is left open where the match is weak. Expanded clones get a size class; other rows say once, few or many, or leave the size out.

D: TRBD1
J: TRBJ1-2
size: NA
V: TRBV6-1
CDR3: CASSRTGGDGYTF
DNA: TGTGCCAGCAGTCGGACAGGGGGGGATGGCTACACCTTC

D: TRBD2
J: TRBJ2-2
size: few
V: TRBV9
CDR3: CASSVTSGRNTGELFF
DNA: TGTGCCAGCAGCGTCACTAGCGGGAGGAACACCGGGGAGCTGTTTTTT

D: TRBD1
J: TRBJ1-2
size: many
V: TRBV27
CDR3: CASSSRTGEGGYTF
DNA: TGTGCCAGCAGTTCTCGGACAGGGGAGGGGGGCTACACCTTC

D: TRBD1
J: TRBJ2-6
size: many
V: TRBV28
CDR3: CASSSRQGAHSGANVLTF
DNA: TGTGCCAGCAGTTCCAGACAGGGGGCTCACTCTGGGGCCAACGTCCTGACTTTC

D: TRBD2
J: TRBJ2-1
size: few
V: TRBV29-1
CDR3: CSVAGLAENGNEQFF
DNA: TGCAGCGTGGCGGGACTAGCGGAAAACGGGAATGAGCAGTTCTTC

D: NA
J: TRBJ2-7
size: many
V: TRBV2
CDR3: CASSGDGTIYEQYF
DNA: TGTGCCAGCAGTGGCGACGGAACTATCTACGAGCAGTACTTC

D: NA
J: TRBJ1-1
size: many
V: TRBV16
CDR3: CASSQYYNTEAFF
DNA: TGTGCCAGCAGCCAATACTATAACACTGAAGCTTTCTTT

D: NA
J: TRBJ2-3
size: NA
V: TRBV5-8
CDR3: CASSVVVGSTDTQYF
DNA: TGTGCCAGCAGCGTAGTTGTGGGAAGCACAGATACGCAGTATTTT

D: TRBD2
J: TRBJ2-3
size: many
V: TRBV12-3/TRBV12-4
CDR3: CASSTKREGTDTQYF
DNA: TGTGCCAGCAGTACCAAGCGGGAGGGCACAGATACGCAGTATTTT

D: NA
J: TRBJ2-1
size: many
V: TRBV12-5
CDR3: CASGLSIDSTSYNEQFF
DNA: TGTGCTAGTGGTTTGAGCATTGACAGCACGAGTTACAATGAGCAGTTCTTC

D: TRBD1
J: TRBJ2-2
size: NA
V: TRBV11-2
CDR3: CANSPGTGGQRAGELFF
DNA: TGTGCCAACAGCCCCGGGACAGGGGGCCAGAGGGCCGGGGAGCTGTTTTTT

D: NA
J: TRBJ2-1
size: NA
V: TRBV20-1
CDR3: CSARDFDRRPYNEQFF
DNA: TGCAGTGCTAGAGACTTCGATCGGAGACCCTACAATGAGCAGTTCTTC

D: NA
J: TRBJ2-7
size: few
V: TRBV9
CDR3: CASTPGVSYEQYF
DNA: TGTGCCAGCACCCCCGGTGTAAGCTACGAGCAGTACTTC

D: NA
J: TRBJ2-1
size: NA
V: TRBV12-3/TRBV12-4
CDR3: CASSPAGSSYNEQFF
DNA: TGTGCCAGCAGCCCCGCGGGGAGCTCCTACAATGAGCAGTTCTTC

D: TRBD1
J: TRBJ2-2
size: many
V: TRBV12-5
CDR3: CASGLGTGTGIAGELFF
DNA: TGTGCTAGTGGTTTGGGAACCGGGACAGGTATTGCCGGGGAGCTGTTTTTT

D: NA
J: TRBJ1-1
size: many
V: TRBV6-1
CDR3: CASSDYKSTEAFF
DNA: TGTGCCAGCAGTGATTACAAGAGTACTGAAGCTTTCTTT

D: TRBD2
J: TRBJ2-7
size: NA
V: TRBV20-1
CDR3: CSARLGERRSGGRINEQYF
DNA: TGCAGTGCTAGACTTGGCGAGCGACGGTCTGGCGGGAGAATCAACGAGCAGTACTTC

D: NA
J: TRBJ1-5
size: few
V: TRBV20-1
CDR3: CSARSLTGLTGTYSNQPQHF
DNA: TGCAGTGCTAGATCTCTTACAGGGCTCACCGGAACCTATAGCAATCAGCCCCAGCATTTT

D: TRBD2
J: TRBJ2-5
size: many
V: TRBV5-1
CDR3: CASSHGTSEPSETQYF
DNA: TGCGCCAGCAGCCACGGGACTAGCGAACCGAGTGAGACCCAGTACTTC

D: NA
J: TRBJ1-2
size: few
V: TRBV20-1
CDR3: CSARDWLDGYTF
DNA: TGCAGTGCTAGAGATTGGCTGGATGGCTACACCTTC

D: TRBD1
J: TRBJ1-5
size: NA
V: TRBV27
CDR3: CASSRRGGRDSNQPQHF
DNA: TGTGCCAGCAGCCGCAGGGGGGGGCGTGACAGCAATCAGCCCCAGCATTTT

D: NA
J: TRBJ1-3
size: NA
V: TRBV11-2
CDR3: CASSAFSAGNTIYF
DNA: TGTGCCAGCAGCGCTTTCTCCGCGGGAAACACCATATATTTT

D: NA
J: TRBJ1-1
size: NA
V: TRBV19
CDR3: CASSTPGQIEAFF
DNA: TGTGCCAGTAGTACCCCCGGACAAATTGAAGCTTTCTTT

D: NA
J: TRBJ2-7
size: many
V: TRBV2
CDR3: CASNEDTYEQYF
DNA: TGTGCCAGCAATGAGGACACCTACGAGCAGTACTTC

D: TRBD1
J: TRBJ1-1
size: many
V: TRBV11-3
CDR3: CASSGQAGTEAFF
DNA: TGTGCCAGCAGCGGACAGGCGGGCACTGAAGCTTTCTTT

D: TRBD1
J: TRBJ1-1
size: many
V: TRBV6-1
CDR3: CASSSYSTGVLNTEAFF
DNA: TGTGCCAGCAGTTCCTATTCGACAGGGGTCCTGAACACTGAAGCTTTCTTT

D: NA
J: TRBJ2-2
size: NA
V: TRBV3-1
CDR3: CASSPKGLNTGELFF
DNA: TGTGCCAGCAGCCCGAAGGGATTGAACACCGGGGAGCTGTTTTTT

D: TRBD2
J: TRBJ2-7
size: NA
V: TRBV2
CDR3: CASSGLAGGSYEQYF
DNA: TGTGCCAGCAGCGGACTAGCGGGAGGCTCTTACGAGCAGTACTTC

D: NA
J: TRBJ2-4
size: few
V: TRBV6-1
CDR3: CASSGATTGYF
DNA: TGTGCCAGCAGTGGTGCGACGACGGGGTACTTC

D: NA
J: TRBJ2-2
size: NA
V: TRBV18
CDR3: CASSPRMAGELFF
DNA: TGTGCCAGCTCACCACGGATGGCCGGGGAGCTGTTTTTT

D: NA
J: TRBJ1-2
size: many
V: TRBV6-5
CDR3: CASSYSHGYTF
DNA: TGTGCCAGCAGTTACAGTCATGGCTACACCTTC

D: NA
J: TRBJ2-1
size: few
V: TRBV27
CDR3: CASSSGRPNEQFF
DNA: TGTGCCAGCAGTTCCGGACGCCCCAATGAGCAGTTCTTC

D: TRBD1
J: TRBJ1-2
size: many
V: TRBV28
CDR3: CASSPIFTGDGYTF
DNA: TGTGCCAGCAGTCCCATATTTACAGGGGATGGCTACACCTTC

D: NA
J: TRBJ2-7
size: many
V: TRBV7-3
CDR3: CASSLNGAADYEQYF
DNA: TGTGCCAGCAGCTTAAACGGTGCAGCAGACTACGAGCAGTACTTC

D: NA
J: TRBJ1-1
size: few
V: TRBV6-1
CDR3: CASSAGGEAFF
DNA: TGTGCCAGCAGCGCTGGTGGTGAAGCTTTCTTT

D: NA
J: TRBJ1-1
size: many
V: TRBV19
CDR3: CASSTGTLNTEAFF
DNA: TGTGCCAGTAGTACCGGGACGTTGAACACTGAAGCTTTCTTT

D: NA
J: TRBJ2-7
size: few
V: TRBV7-8
CDR3: CASSLRRSGFYEQYF
DNA: TGTGCCAGCAGCTTGCGGAGGTCCGGGTTCTACGAGCAGTACTTC

D: NA
J: TRBJ2-7
size: many
V: TRBV5-1
CDR3: CASSFGPGPSQYEQYF
DNA: TGCGCCAGCAGCTTTGGGCCAGGGCCCTCCCAATACGAGCAGTACTTC

D: TRBD2
J: TRBJ2-1
size: NA
V: TRBV29-1
CDR3: CSVVLAEGSSYNEQFF
DNA: TGCAGCGTTGTACTAGCGGAGGGAAGCTCCTACAATGAGCAGTTCTTC

D: NA
J: TRBJ1-6
size: many
V: TRBV28
CDR3: CASSRPWGENNSPLHF
DNA: TGTGCCAGCAGTCGACCGTGGGGGGAAAATAATTCACCCCTCCACTTT

D: TRBD1
J: TRBJ2-7
size: many
V: TRBV5-1
CDR3: CASSSRGQGNYEQYF
DNA: TGCGCCAGCAGCTCCCGGGGACAGGGTAACTACGAGCAGTACTTC

D: TRBD2
J: TRBJ2-1
size: NA
V: TRBV12-3/TRBV12-4
CDR3: CASSDTSGRAYNEQFF
DNA: TGTGCCAGCAGTGACACTAGCGGGAGGGCCTACAATGAGCAGTTCTTC

D: TRBD2
J: TRBJ2-2
size: NA
V: TRBV3-1
CDR3: CASSRTSVGELFF
DNA: TGTGCCAGCAGCCGGACTAGCGTCGGGGAGCTGTTTTTT

D: NA
J: TRBJ2-4
size: NA
V: TRBV6-1
CDR3: CASRPTGEDIQYF
DNA: TGTGCCAGCAGACCTACAGGGGAGGACATTCAGTACTTC

D: NA
J: TRBJ1-5
size: many
V: TRBV28
CDR3: CASSITGYQPQHF
DNA: TGTGCCAGCAGTATAACAGGGTATCAGCCCCAGCATTTT